These 2 T cell receptor beta chains originate from one sample sequenced in a study of control samples from healthy donors and cancer patients. Libraries were prepared by immunoSEQ multiplex PCR; TCRdb keeps only in-frame clonotypes and omits some of them. The repertoire has about 190,000 clones, about 90% of them found once; the top ten carry approximately 1.8%. Material: blood. All receptors come from a man aged 25 to 40 in good health.

This clone occurred many times. Other DNA sequences from this sample encode an identical CDR3 as well. CDR3 DNA sequence: TGCGCCAGCAGCTTGCGGTCTAATCAGCCCCAGCATTTT. Translation: CASSLRSNQPQHF. The V and J genes are TRBV5-1 and TRBJ1-5, with D unresolved. Germline V gives CDR1 SGHRS, CDR2 YFSETQ. The germline V and J ends were trimmed by 1 base and 4 bases, with 6 bases remaining between them. The CDR3 is 13 amino acids.

This chain connects TRBV5-4 to TRBJ2-4, with D tentatively TRBD1 (6 bases). V lost 5 bases to trimming and J lost 0 bases, with 12 bases between them. The germline V gene has CDR1 SGHNT and CDR2 YYREEE (reference sequence). The CDR3 contains 15 residues. CDR3: CASSRGQLAKNIQYF. In DNA form, the CDR3 reads TGTGCCAGCAGTCGTGGACAGCTAGCCAAAAACATTCAGTACTTC.